The rows below give T cell receptor beta chains drawn from one sample of a study of neoadjuvant nivolumab and ipilimumab in lung cancer. The method was immunoSEQ multiplex PCR; TCRdb's version includes in-frame clones alone and lacks a portion of them. In the table there are about 29,000 clones, 70% to 80% of which are singletons. Material: tumor tissue, obtained after neoadjuvant nivolumab, alone or with ipilimumab, at or shortly before surgery. These receptor sequences come from an adult with non-small cell lung cancer. Both conserved end residues are part of each CDR3. Fields, in order: D gene, V gene, J gene, clone size, CDR3 protein. A D gene is named only where the DNA matches it firmly. Where a row states a size, it is once, few, many or the class of an expanded clone; other rows omit it.

d_gene: TRBD1; v_gene: TRBV5-6; j_gene: TRBJ1-2; abundance: once; CDR3aa: CASSPTGTGGDGYTF
d_gene: NA; v_gene: TRBV7-2; j_gene: TRBJ2-4; abundance: NA; CDR3aa: CASSVRGGAQNIQYF
d_gene: NA; v_gene: TRBV5-5; j_gene: TRBJ2-5; abundance: once; CDR3aa: CATTRGWAETQYF
d_gene: NA; v_gene: TRBV6-1; j_gene: TRBJ1-5; abundance: NA; CDR3aa: CASSLTSNQPQHF
d_gene: NA; v_gene: TRBV30; j_gene: TRBJ2-7; abundance: NA; CDR3aa: CAWTRGAVTYEQYF
d_gene: NA; v_gene: TRBV4-3; j_gene: TRBJ2-7; abundance: NA; CDR3aa: CASSRTGWGSEQYF
d_gene: NA; v_gene: TRBV6-6; j_gene: TRBJ1-1; abundance: NA; CDR3aa: CASSLLRGEAFF
d_gene: TRBD1; v_gene: TRBV7-2; j_gene: TRBJ1-2; abundance: NA; CDR3aa: CASSHRGLGYGYTF
d_gene: TRBD1; v_gene: TRBV2; j_gene: TRBJ2-7; abundance: NA; CDR3aa: CASSAGTGGHEQYF
d_gene: NA; v_gene: TRBV7-2; j_gene: TRBJ2-5; abundance: once; CDR3aa: CASNPSRVETQYF
d_gene: TRBD1; v_gene: TRBV6-5; j_gene: TRBJ1-5; abundance: NA; CDR3aa: CASRPTGYTQPQHF
d_gene: TRBD2; v_gene: TRBV12-5; j_gene: TRBJ2-2; abundance: NA; CDR3aa: CASTSGGNTGELFF
d_gene: NA; v_gene: TRBV7-2; j_gene: TRBJ1-2; abundance: NA; CDR3aa: CASSEGPGRGYTF
d_gene: NA; v_gene: TRBV2; j_gene: TRBJ1-6; abundance: NA; CDR3aa: CASRPGHIYNSPLHF
d_gene: NA; v_gene: TRBV6-1; j_gene: TRBJ2-4; abundance: NA; CDR3aa: CASSEFLTKHF
d_gene: NA; v_gene: TRBV11-2; j_gene: TRBJ1-3; abundance: NA; CDR3aa: CASSFDRSGNTIYF
d_gene: NA; v_gene: TRBV4-2; j_gene: TRBJ2-2; abundance: few; CDR3aa: CASSQERAGELFF
d_gene: NA; v_gene: TRBV4-1; j_gene: TRBJ2-2; abundance: NA; CDR3aa: CASSQAFMAWDPTGELFF
d_gene: NA; v_gene: TRBV5-6; j_gene: TRBJ2-2; abundance: NA; CDR3aa: CASTRVGLLVVTGELFF
d_gene: NA; v_gene: TRBV9; j_gene: TRBJ1-1; abundance: NA; CDR3aa: CASSLNPTSADDMNTEAFF
d_gene: TRBD1; v_gene: TRBV7-4; j_gene: TRBJ2-5; abundance: NA; CDR3aa: CASSFSRQGLGTQYF
d_gene: NA; v_gene: TRBV7-9; j_gene: TRBJ2-1; abundance: NA; CDR3aa: CASSLVWPYNEQFF
d_gene: TRBD1; v_gene: TRBV4-2; j_gene: TRBJ2-1; abundance: NA; CDR3aa: CASSQTGGAAYNEQFF
d_gene: NA; v_gene: TRBV5-1; j_gene: TRBJ2-3; abundance: NA; CDR3aa: CASTAGERHTQYF
d_gene: NA; v_gene: TRBV4-1; j_gene: TRBJ2-2; abundance: NA; CDR3aa: CASSQEVGNTGELFF
d_gene: TRBD1; v_gene: TRBV10-1; j_gene: TRBJ2-7; abundance: once; CDR3aa: CASSGTGAREQYF
d_gene: NA; v_gene: TRBV6-5; j_gene: TRBJ1-4; abundance: once; CDR3aa: CASSYREWEKLFF
d_gene: NA; v_gene: TRBV4-1; j_gene: TRBJ2-1; abundance: few; CDR3aa: CASSFDKGNEQFF
d_gene: NA; v_gene: TRBV29-1; j_gene: TRBJ1-2; abundance: once; CDR3aa: CSVDSYGYTF
d_gene: NA; v_gene: TRBV4-3; j_gene: TRBJ2-7; abundance: medium-sized; CDR3aa: CASSQDGGPSSYEQYF
d_gene: TRBD1; v_gene: TRBV29-1; j_gene: TRBJ2-1; abundance: NA; CDR3aa: CSVTQGLDEQFF
d_gene: TRBD1; v_gene: TRBV5-1; j_gene: TRBJ1-2; abundance: NA; CDR3aa: CASSRLGQGVDYGYTF
d_gene: TRBD1; v_gene: TRBV7-8; j_gene: TRBJ1-1; abundance: NA; CDR3aa: CASSPRQGGTEAFF
d_gene: NA; v_gene: TRBV11-2; j_gene: TRBJ1-1; abundance: NA; CDR3aa: CASSPSRVAEAFF
d_gene: NA; v_gene: TRBV6-1; j_gene: TRBJ2-7; abundance: few; CDR3aa: CASSEVGRDSSYEQYF
d_gene: NA; v_gene: TRBV9; j_gene: TRBJ2-3; abundance: NA; CDR3aa: CASSVAGGGTDTQYF
d_gene: TRBD1; v_gene: TRBV4-2; j_gene: TRBJ2-1; abundance: NA; CDR3aa: CASSPGTGWVGEQFF
d_gene: NA; v_gene: TRBV4-3; j_gene: TRBJ2-2; abundance: NA; CDR3aa: CASSQNKTSSGELFF